These 9 T cell receptor beta chains share one sample of origin, sequenced in a study of human T cells and chemical hapten exposure. TCRdb re-called the RACE reads with MiXCR, one entry per CDR3 protein. Among approximately 84,000 distinct CDR3 sequences, around 9.6% were seen once, and the ten largest hold roughly 2.5%. Stated time point: patch test 2, 6 weeks after DPC sensitization. Treatment: therapeutic diphenylcyclopropenone sensitization with weekly scalp DPC. Sequenced material: whole blood, taken in connection with sensitization to the hapten diphenylcyclopropenone (DPC). All receptors derive from a woman aged 25 to 45 with alopecia areata. Some clones in this sample may be carry-over from other donors' samples.

This clonotype showed up many times. The chain links TRBV25-1 to TRBJ1-4; D might be TRBD1 (5 bases). The CDR3 totals 16 residues. CDR1 and CDR2 (germline): MGHDK, SYGVNS. The V end was cut by 5 bases, the J end by 2 bases, with 15 bases between. In DNA, the CDR3 is TGTGCCAGCAGTAGACGGGGCCTGGGGACTAATGAAAAACTGTTTTTT. Protein: CASSRRGLGTNEKLFF. Drawing the rest from reference TRBV25-1 and TRBJ1-4, the complete variable domain is EADIYQTPRYLVIGTGKKITLECSQTMGHDKMYWYQQDPGMELHLIHYSYGVNSTEKGDLSSESTVSRIRTEHFPLTLESARPSHTSQYLCASSRRGLGTNEKLFFGSGTQLSVL.

This clonotype has at least ten counts. The chain joins TRBV28 to TRBJ1-2; 7 nucleotides line up with TRBD1. Germline values: CDR1 MDHEN, CDR2 SYDVKM. This CDR3 comprises 15 residues. The trim removed 3 bases at V and 0 bases at J, leaving 4 bases unmatched. The CDR3 coding sequence is TGTGCCAGCAGTTTGGGGACAGCTACTAACTATGGCTACACCTTC. Translating gives CASSLGTATNYGYTF.

This clonotype appeared a few times. One end of the junction fails to match germline, which may point to a read error. The V and J genes are TRBV28 and TRBJ2-1; 9 bases map to TRBD1. CDR3 size: 16 residues. Germline V gene sequence: CDR1 MDHEN, CDR2 SYDVKM. In nucleotides, the CDR3 is TGTGCCAGCAGTTTTCGAGGGACAGGGTCTTACAGTGAGCAGTTCTTC. Translating it yields CASSFRGTGSYSEQFF.

The sample holds many counts of this clonotype. A read error may account for a junction end that differs from germline. V is TRBV6-1 and J is TRBJ2-7, with D possibly being TRBD2 (5 bases). The V gene's germline CDR1 is MNHNS and CDR2 SASEGT. The CDR3 is 13 amino acids. CDR3 DNA: TGTGCCAGCAGTGAAGACCCTAGCACCCGAGTCGGTTTC. Encoded protein: CASSEDPSTRVGF.

This clonotype was recorded many times. The rearrangement joins TRBV28 to TRBJ1-2; D is uncertain. Trimming took off 2 bases at V and 7 bases at J, with 5 bases between the two ends. Germline values: CDR1 MDHEN, CDR2 SYDVKM. The CDR3 spans 11 residues. The CDR3, as DNA: TGTGCCAGCAGTTTAGTAGGTGGCTACACCTTC. It yields the protein CASSLVGGYTF.

This clonotype was found many times. This chain connects TRBV5-1 to TRBJ1-1, with D unclear. This CDR3 has 14 residues. Trimming pared 0 bases from V and 6 bases from J, leaving 12 bases between. Germline loops: CDR1 SGHRS, CDR2 YFSETQ. The DNA for the CDR3 is TGCGCCAGCAGCTTGGCCGTGGGGATCCCTGAAGCTTTCTTT. Its protein is CASSLAVGIPEAFF.

The table lists this clonotype with many counts. The rearrangement joins TRBV29-1 to TRBJ2-3; TRBD2 aligns across 9 bases. The length of the CDR3 is 14 residues. Germline CDR1 reads SQVTM; CDR2 reads ANQGSEA. V lost 4 bases and J lost 5; bases outside the gene matches: 7. The CDR3 region is CSVVGGGAEDTQYF. DNA of the CDR3: TGCAGCGTTGTAGGCGGGGGGGCAGAAGATACGCAGTATTTT.

This clonotype has a handful of counts. The rearrangement uses TRBV5-6 and TRBJ2-7; 7 nucleotides align to TRBD2. There are 16 residues in the CDR3. From germline, CDR1 is SGHDT and CDR2 YYEEEE. After removal of 3 bases from V and 5 bases from J, the junction contained 14 bases not matched to a gene. As DNA, the CDR3 is TGTGCCAGCAGCTCGCCGGGGCTAGCGGAAGTCAACGAGCAGTACTTC. This codes for CASSSPGLAEVNEQYF.

This clonotype was picked up a small number of times. This rearrangement joins TRBV7-2 to TRBJ2-3, with D possibly being TRBD2 (6 bases). From germline, CDR1 is SGHTA and CDR2 FQGNSA. V shed 5 bases and J shed 8 bases, with 14 bases lying between them. The CDR3 extends over 13 amino acids. Here the CDR3 DNA reads TGTGCCAGCAGCGCAGACGTCGGGGGTACGCAGTATTTT. Residues: CASSADVGGTQYF.